The 10 T cell receptor beta chains below come from one sample, sequenced in a study of T-cell reconstitution after alpha-beta-depleted transplantation in children. TCRbeta library preparation incorporated unique molecular identifiers. TCRdb passed the PCR reads through MiXCR, listing each CDR3 protein once. The sample records hundreds of thousands of distinct CDR3 sequences, around a sixth being singletons. The specimen was PBMCs, mostly from graft donor cells, collected 360 days after TCRalphabeta/CD19-depleted stem cell transplant. These receptors all come from a male patient aged 2 to 10 who had a stem cell transplant for acute lymphoblastic leukemia, so the T cells may come from the graft donor.

The chain combines TRBV5-1 with TRBJ2-7; D remains ambiguous. The CDR3 is 14 amino acids. V was trimmed by 4 bases and J by 3 bases, leaving 14 bases between them. Per germline, CDR1 SGHRS and CDR2 YFSETQ. CDR3 sequence reads: CASSDLRMGYEQYF. The CDR3 region has the DNA TGCGCCAGCAGCGATTTGCGGATGGGCTACGAGCAGTACTTC.

The rearrangement joins TRBV24-1 to TRBJ2-1; maybe TRBD2 (6 bases). The V gene lost 2 bases and the J gene lost 4 bases, with 14 bases spanning the gap. The CDR3 has 16 amino acids. Per the germline V gene, CDR1 is KGHDR and CDR2 is SFDVKD. The DNA of the CDR3 is TGTGCCACCAGTGATTCGGGACTCCCAGGGTACAATGAGCAGTTCTTC. Protein sequence: CATSDSGLPGYNEQFF.

This clonotype was found a few times. The chain couples TRBV5-1 to TRBJ1-6; TRBD1 aligns across 10 bases. The CDR3 spans 14 residues. Trimming removed 3 bases from V and 10 bases from J; junction bases left unmatched: 4. CDR1 and CDR2 from the germline V gene are SGHRS and YFSETQ. This chain's CDR3 is CASSSTGGLSPLHF. The CDR3 DNA reads TGCGCCAGCAGCTCGACAGGGGGCCTCTCACCCCTCCACTTT.

This rearrangement joins TRBV5-1 to TRBJ2-1; D remains ambiguous. Trimming left V 0 bases short and J 4 bases short, with 11 bases between. Per germline, CDR1 SGHRS and CDR2 YFSETQ. The CDR3 consists of 15 residues. CDR3 nucleotides: TGCGCCAGCAGCTTGGGGACGCCAAATTACAATGAGCAGTTCTTC. Translating gives CASSLGTPNYNEQFF.

The rearrangement links TRBV15 to TRBJ2-5; D perhaps matches TRBD2 (6 bases). Per germline, CDR1 LNHNV and CDR2 YYDKDF (reference sequence). V lost 1 base, J lost 1 base, and 10 bases lay in between. The CDR3 consists of 15 residues. The CDR3 region has the DNA TGTGCCACCAGCAGAGGAACGGGACTCCAAGAGACCCAGTACTTC. Encoded protein: CATSRGTGLQETQYF. The full variable domain, completed using reference TRBV15 and TRBJ2-5, is DAMVIQNPRYQVTQFGKPVTLSCSQTLNHNVMYWYQQKSSQAPKLLFHYYDKDFNNEADTPDNFQSRRPNTSFCFLDIRSPGLGDTAMYLCATSRGTGLQETQYFGPGTRLLVL.

Only a few counts were recorded for this clonotype. The chain recombines TRBV6-5 with TRBJ2-3; D may be TRBD1 (5 bases). Trimming cost V 3 bases and J 2 bases, with 24 bases left between them. Germline V gives CDR1 MNHEY, CDR2 SVGAGI. CDR3 length: 19 amino acids. The CDR3 loop reads CASSYRGLGPGEITDTQYF. The CDR3 DNA is TGTGCCAGCAGTTATAGGGGTCTAGGGCCCGGAGAGATCACAGATACGCAGTATTTT.

The chain employs TRBV4-3 and TRBJ1-6; D not certain. Per germline, CDR1 LGHNA and CDR2 YSLEER. This CDR3 spans 16 amino acids. Trimming cost V 3 bases and J 10 bases, with 19 bases left between them. In nucleotides, the CDR3 is TGCGCCAGCAGCCAGGAAACAATCTGGGGAGGCTCACCCCTCCACTTT. This translates into CASSQETIWGGSPLHF.

The rearrangement links TRBV12-3 or TRBV12-4 to TRBJ2-3, with TRBD2 matching 8 bases. The CDR3 is made up of 16 amino acids. V was pared by 0 bases and J by 1 base, with 3 bases of the junction left unmatched. The chain's CDR3 is CASSLAISGGTDTQYF. Here the CDR3 DNA reads TGTGCCAGCAGTTTAGCCATTAGCGGGGGCACAGATACGCAGTATTTT.

A few counts support this clonotype. V gene TRBV20-1 combines with J gene TRBJ2-5, with D possibly being TRBD1 (5 bases). The V and J ends lost 6 bases and 2 bases respectively, with 16 bases between them. Germline V gives CDR1 DFQATT, CDR2 SNEGSKA (reference sequence). The CDR3 is 14 residues long. The CDR3 loop is CSALSTGSQETQYF. In DNA form, the CDR3 reads TGCAGTGCACTTTCCACAGGTTCTCAAGAGACCCAGTACTTC.

This clonotype was recorded many times. CDR3 region: CASSQEGQAVYGYTF. The CDR3 bases are TGCGCCAGCAGCCAAGAAGGTCAGGCGGTCTATGGCTACACCTTC. The chain couples TRBV4-3 to TRBJ1-2; D not resolved. CDR1 and CDR2 (germline): LGHNA, YSLEER. The ends were cut back, 0 bases at V and 4 bases at J, with 12 bases in the middle. This CDR3 has 15 residues.